These 15 T cell receptor beta chains were all obtained from the same sample, sequenced in a study of blood T cell repertoires in COVID-19 (dated by TCRdb to the early 2020s). Libraries were built with the immunoSEQ multiplex PCR assay. Here the immuneACCESS table is served through TCRdb, limited to in-frame sequences with V and J called. Missing clones are a known gap in these copies; in checked studies unresolved V genes cover under half, and the rest lacks a known reason. Present in this sample are 150,000 to 200,000 clones, over 75% of which were seen just once. The top ten clonotypes cover 4.5% to 7.5% of the sample. The sample consisted of PBMCs or T cells enriched from blood (not recorded which). The receptors were sampled from a middle-aged man who had recovered from COVID-19.

This chain joins TRBV3-1 (or the pseudogene TRBV3-2) and TRBJ1-2; perhaps TRBD1 as D (5 bases). The CDR3 runs to 12 residues. Between the trimmed V and J ends, which lost 0 bases and 13 bases, there was a span of 12 bases. Germline lookup yields CDR1 LGHDT and CDR2 YNNKEL (reference sequence). CDR3 protein: CASSQEEAGCTF. Written as DNA, the CDR3 is TGTGCCAGCAGCCAAGAAGAGGCAGGGTGCACCTTC.

This clone was recorded a few times. The chain is built from TRBV7-2 and TRBJ1-5, with D possibly TRBD1 on 6 matching bases. Per germline, CDR1 SGHTA and CDR2 FQGNSA. The V gene lost 4 bases and the J gene lost 6 bases, with 19 bases spanning the gap. The CDR3 loop spans 16 amino acids. CDR3 DNA sequence: TGTGCCAGCAGCTCCCAGGCGTCGTCAGGGGTTCAGCCCCAGCATTTT. This sequence encodes CASSSQASSGVQPQHF. Looking up the rest from reference TRBV7-2 and TRBJ1-5 gives the full variable domain: GAGVSQSPSNKVTEKGKDVELRCDPISGHTALYWYRQSLGQGLEFLIYFQGNSAPDKSGLPSDRFSAERTGGSVSTLTIQRTQQEDSAVYLCASSSQASSGVQPQHFGDGTRLSIL.

The chain recombines TRBV4-1 with TRBJ1-2; 8 nucleotides align to TRBD1. Per the germline V gene, CDR1 is MGHRA and CDR2 is YSYEKL. V was pared by 2 bases and J by 7 bases, with 18 bases of the junction left unmatched. The CDR3 is 18 amino acids. CDR3 residues: CASSQKRLWDRTGFGYTF. The CDR3 nucleotides are TGCGCCAGCAGCCAAAAGAGGCTTTGGGACAGGACAGGGTTTGGCTACACCTTC.

The chain recombines TRBV3-1 (or the pseudogene TRBV3-2) with TRBJ1-3; D is unclear. V shed 4 bases and J shed 2 bases, with 9 bases lying between them. Germline V gene sequence: CDR1 LGHDT, CDR2 YNNKEL (reference sequence). The CDR3 spans 14 residues. The DNA for the CDR3 is TGTGCCAGCAGCCCGCGGGTCCCTGGAAACACCATATATTTT. It yields the protein CASSPRVPGNTIYF.

This chain connects TRBV6-5 to TRBJ1-6, with TRBD1 matching 9 bases. Per the germline V gene, CDR1 is MNHEY and CDR2 is SVGAGI. There are 13 residues in the CDR3. V trimming: 6 bases; J trimming: 6 bases; junction bases outside the gene matches: 0. CDR3 in DNA: TGTGCCAGCAGGACAGGGGGTAATTCACCCCTCCACTTT. Protein product: CASRTGGNSPLHF.

With regard to this clone: Other DNA sequences from this sample encode an identical CDR3 as well. The chain combines TRBV30 with TRBJ2-5; TRBD1 matches at 8 bases. Germline V gene data show CDR1 as GTSNPN and CDR2 as SVGIG (reference sequence). CDR3 size: 14 residues. Trimming removed 2 bases from V and 4 bases from J; junction bases left unmatched: 6. The CDR3 sequence: CAWSPGQGRETQYF. The CDR3 coding sequence is TGTGCCTGGAGTCCCGGACAGGGTCGAGAGACCCAGTACTTC.

The V gene is TRBV6-5, the J gene TRBJ2-1; TRBD1 matches 10 bases. The CDR3 spans 14 residues. Germline loops: CDR1 MNHEY, CDR2 SVGAGI. After removal of 6 bases from V and 10 bases from J, the junction contained 9 bases not matched to a gene. CDR3 bases: TGTGCCAGCAGCCTATTCGGACAGGGGGAGGAGCAGTTCTTC. This translates into CASSLFGQGEEQFF.

This chain uses TRBV7-8 with TRBJ2-1, with no clear D. Per germline, CDR1 SGHVS and CDR2 FQNEAQ. The CDR3 runs 11 residues. The V end was cut by 5 bases, the J end by 13 bases, with 12 bases between. Here the CDR3 reads CASSPSNYQFF. The CDR3 bases are TGTGCCAGCAGCCCCTCGAACTACCAGTTCTTC.

This chain links TRBV9 with TRBJ2-3; D is uncertain. The CDR3 extends over 15 amino acids. Germline CDR1 reads SGDLS; CDR2 reads YYNGEE. The V and J ends lost 2 bases and 2 bases respectively, with 12 bases between them. CDR3 sequence reads: CASSVADTATDTQYF. CDR3 bases: TGTGCCAGCAGCGTCGCAGACACGGCCACAGATACGCAGTATTTT.

The sample holds a few counts of this clone. The gene calls are TRBV6-1 and TRBJ1-2; D unclear. CDR1 is MNHNS and CDR2 is SASEGT in the germline V gene. The CDR3 runs 13 residues. Deletions cut 2 bases from V and 4 bases from J, with 8 bases between. CDR3 sequence (DNA): TGTGCCAGCAGTGAATCACGGGTCTATGGCTACACCTTC. It is translated as CASSESRVYGYTF.

J is TRBJ2-7 and V is TRBV5-1; tentatively, D is TRBD1 (6 bases). The CDR3 is 15 residues long. CDR1 SGHRS and CDR2 YFSETQ come from the germline V gene. The V and J ends lost 0 bases and 1 base respectively, with 11 bases between them. DNA for the CDR3: TGCGCCAGCAGCTTGGCCCTAGGACAGTCCTACGAGCAGTACTTC. Translating it yields CASSLALGQSYEQYF.

The V call is TRBV11-1, the J call TRBJ2-3; maybe TRBD2 (7 bases). V shed 6 bases and J shed 2 bases, with 12 bases lying between them. This CDR3 has 14 residues. The germline V gene has CDR1 SGHAT and CDR2 FQDESV (reference sequence). The CDR3 region has the DNA TGTGCCAGCAGGAAGGGGGGGGACACAGATACGCAGTATTTT. It is translated as CASRKGGDTDTQYF.

V gene TRBV7-3 combines with J gene TRBJ2-2, with TRBD1 as a possible D gene (6 bases). V gave up 3 bases and J gave up 0 bases, with 11 bases separating them. Germline CDR1 and CDR2: SGHTA and FQGTGA. The CDR3 loop spans 16 amino acids. In DNA form, the CDR3 reads TGTGCCAGCAGCTTTGGGGGCCACGCGAACACCGGGGAGCTGTTTTTT. Translating gives CASSFGGHANTGELFF.

The rearrangement links TRBV10-1 to TRBJ2-3, with 7 nucleotides matching TRBD2. The V gene's germline CDR1 is WNHNN and CDR2 SYGVQD (reference sequence). The length of the CDR3 is 16 residues. The ends lost 0 bases at V and 0 bases at J; junction bases unmatched: 3. CDR3 sequence (DNA): TGCGCCAGCAGTGAGTCCGTCGGGGGGAGCACAGATACGCAGTATTTT. It translates to CASSESVGGSTDTQYF.

This clone was seen only a few times. V and J are TRBV9 and TRBJ2-5; 9 bases fit TRBD1. Germline CDR1 SGDLS, CDR2 YYNGEE. Trimming took 4 bases from V and 5 from J; bases not matched to a gene: 6. This CDR3 is built from 14 residues. CDR3 coding DNA: TGTGCCAGCAGCCCACAGGGGGCTGGGGAGACCCAGTACTTC. Its protein is CASSPQGAGETQYF. The full variable domain, rest sourced from reference TRBV9 and TRBJ2-5, is DSGVTQTPKHLITATGQRVTLRCSPRSGDLSVYWYQQSLDQGLQFLIQYYNGEERAKGNILERFSAQQFPDLHSELNLSSLELGDSALYFCASSPQGAGETQYFGPGTRLLVL.